This T cell receptor beta chain comes out of a study of cytomegalovirus exposure and HLA in healthy donors. Trimming pared 5 bases from V and 2 bases from J, leaving 12 bases between. The CDR3 covers 14 residues. Germline loops: CDR1 MNHEY, CDR2 SVGAGI. Researchers ran the PCR with 60 Vbeta and 13 Jbeta primers. Sequencing was performed with immunoSEQ multiplex PCR; in TCRdb, only in-frame clones are kept and a portion is missing. The repertoire holds 100,000 to 150,000 clones, 80% to 90% seen once, with roughly 2.5% in the top ten. The sequencing sample was made of PBMCs. This TCR was sampled from a man aged 45-60 years in good health and CMV-seronegative. The chain carries TRBV6-5 and TRBJ1-1; the D gene is possibly TRBD1 (5 bases). Here the CDR3 reads CASSEQGINTEAFF. As DNA, the CDR3 is TGTGCCAGCAGTGAGCAGGGTATTAACACTGAAGCTTTCTTT.